This T cell receptor beta chain was sequenced in a study of T cells in Graves' hyperthyroidism and ophthalmopathy. Study in general: Peripheral blood was acquired at first diagnosis, ahead of any therapy whatsoever. Notes on the study in general: Most expanded thyroid clonotypes above 0.001 recurred in blood.

This clonotype has at least ten counts. Its target is unknown. If no ophthalmopathy progression occurred within 18 months, Graves' hyperthyroidism was stable. On the basis of clinical symptoms, serum thyroxine and TRAb, thyroid ultrasound and orbital computed tomography, diagnoses were made. The source material, RNA transcripts, was used to amplify TCR beta CDR3 regions. The HTBI primer set drove a first-round RT-PCR of the TCR CDR3. MiXCR, applied by TCRdb to the multiplex PCR reads, yields one record per CDR3 protein. This sample has roughly 510,000 distinct CDR3 sequences, with less than 25% found just once. Material for sequencing was blood. The sequence derives from a young man with Graves' hyperthyroidism.

Written as DNA, the CDR3 is TGTGCCAGCAGTTCTTTCGGGACTAGCGTAGACGAGCAGTACTTC. This gives the protein CASSSFGTSVDEQYF. The chain combines TRBV6-5 with TRBJ2-7, with 10 positions matching TRBD2. V was pared by 4 bases and J by 5 bases, with 8 bases of the junction left unmatched. This CDR3 has 15 residues. Germline CDR1 reads MNHEY; CDR2 reads SVGAGI.